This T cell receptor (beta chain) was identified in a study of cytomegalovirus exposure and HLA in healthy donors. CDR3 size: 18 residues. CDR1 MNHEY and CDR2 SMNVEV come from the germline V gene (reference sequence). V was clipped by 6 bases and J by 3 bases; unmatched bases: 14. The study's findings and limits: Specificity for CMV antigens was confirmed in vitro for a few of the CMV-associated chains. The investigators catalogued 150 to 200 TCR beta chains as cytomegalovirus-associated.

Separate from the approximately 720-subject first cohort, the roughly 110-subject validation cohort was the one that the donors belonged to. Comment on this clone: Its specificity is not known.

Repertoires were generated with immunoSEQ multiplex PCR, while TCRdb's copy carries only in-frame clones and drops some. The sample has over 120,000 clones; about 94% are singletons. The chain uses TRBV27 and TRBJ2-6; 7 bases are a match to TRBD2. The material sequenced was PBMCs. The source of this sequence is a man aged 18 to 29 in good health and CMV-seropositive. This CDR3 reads CASSPGGLVLFGANVLTF. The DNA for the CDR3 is TGTGCCAGCAGCCCCGGGGGGTTAGTGTTGTTTGGGGCCAACGTCCTGACTTTC.